One sample yielded the 7 T cell receptor beta chains listed below, sequenced in a study of human T cells and chemical hapten exposure. One entry per CDR3 protein results from TCRdb running MiXCR on the 5' RACE reads. The sample has under 100,000 distinct CDR3 sequences; more than 15% are singletons. The authors extracted total RNA from unfractionated whole blood. These receptors came from a female donor in good health.

This clonotype was observed many times. This rearrangement joins TRBV9 to TRBJ2-1, with TRBD2 matching over 11 bases. Germline CDR1 reads SGDLS; CDR2 reads YYNGEE. The CDR3 is 15 amino acids. Trimming at V came to 3 bases and at J to 15 bases, leaving 14 bases not matched to a gene. The CDR3 nucleotides are TGTGCCAGCAGCGAAGTAGCGGGAGGGCAGGCCAATTCGTTCTTC. It specifies CASSEVAGGQANSFF.

This rearrangement joins TRBV6-5 to TRBJ2-3; D remains ambiguous. CDR3 length: 15 residues. Germline V gene lookup returns CDR1 MNHEY and CDR2 SVGAGI. The V gene lost 8 bases and the J gene lost 0 bases, with 15 bases spanning the gap. The DNA for the CDR3 is TGTGCCAGCGGGCCCCTGATGGCCAGCACAGATACGCAGTATTTT. It yields the protein CASGPLMASTDTQYF.

The chain combines TRBV7-8 with TRBJ1-1, with D unresolved. The CDR3 totals 11 residues. V lost 5 bases, J lost 5 bases, and 6 bases lay in between. The V gene's germline CDR1 is SGHVS and CDR2 FQNEAQ. CDR3 in amino acids: CASSPRTEAFF. As DNA, the CDR3 is TGTGCCAGCAGCCCCCGAACTGAAGCTTTCTTT.

The genes are TRBV20-1 and TRBJ2-2; tentative D call: TRBD2 (6 bases). Germline CDR1 is DFQATT and CDR2 is SNEGSKA (reference sequence). V lost 4 bases and J lost 7, with 13 bases in between. The CDR3 spans 13 residues. CDR3 coding DNA: TGCAGTGCTAAGGCGGGACGTCTCGGGGAGCTGTTTTTT. Its protein product is CSAKAGRLGELFF.

This clonotype was found a few times. The genes are TRBV6-5 and TRBJ2-4; TRBD1 matches at 9 bases. The CDR3 spans 13 residues. Germline V gives CDR1 MNHEY, CDR2 SVGAGI. The ends lost 5 bases at V and 8 bases at J; junction bases unmatched: 4. The CDR3 sequence: CASSPGQGHIQYF. The CDR3 DNA is TGTGCCAGCAGTCCGGGACAGGGACACATTCAGTACTTC.

The chain combines TRBV6-1 with TRBJ2-3; D gene uncertain. CDR3 length: 14 amino acids. The V gene's germline CDR1 is MNHNS and CDR2 SASEGT. V lost 6 bases to trimming and J lost 5 bases, with 15 bases between them. In DNA, the CDR3 is TGTGCCAGCAGCATCGCCCTGTTGAAAGATACGCAGTATTTT. Protein sequence: CASSIALLKDTQYF.

This clonotype was seen only once. The chain recombines TRBV19 with TRBJ2-7; D is possibly TRBD1 (6 bases). The CDR3 has 13 amino acids. CDR1 LNHDA and CDR2 SQIVND come from the germline V gene (reference sequence). Trimming pared 9 bases from V and 3 bases from J, leaving 15 bases between. The CDR3 spells CASGGGRGYEQYF. In DNA form, the CDR3 reads TGTGCCAGCGGCGGTGGCAGGGGCTACGAGCAGTACTTC.